These 7 T cell receptor beta chains came from one sample sequenced in a study of cytomegalovirus exposure and HLA in healthy donors. PCR was performed using 60 Vbeta and 13 Jbeta primers. Using immunoSEQ multiplex PCR, the repertoire was profiled, and TCRdb retains in-frame clones only, with some absent. The sample yields some 150,000 clones, roughly 80% seen once. Sequencing was carried out using PBMCs. Receptor source: a woman between 25 and 40 years old in good health and CMV-seropositive.

The J gene is TRBJ2-1, the V gene TRBV30; D is ambiguous. This CDR3 region has 13 residues. The germline V gene has CDR1 GTSNPN and CDR2 SVGIG (reference sequence). The V gene lost 8 bases and the J gene lost 0 bases, with 11 bases spanning the gap. Here the CDR3 reads CALRHFSYNEQFF. The DNA of the CDR3 is TGTGCCCTCCGACATTTCTCCTACAATGAGCAGTTCTTC.

The chain combines TRBV7-2 with TRBJ2-2, with D possibly being TRBD1 (5 bases). Looked up from germline, CDR1 is SGHTA and CDR2 is FQGNSA. This CDR3 comprises 15 residues. V was pared by 5 bases and J by 3 bases, with 13 bases between. In DNA, the CDR3 is TGTGCCAGCAGCCCCCAGGGTTTGGACACCGGGGAGCTGTTTTTT. Amino acids: CASSPQGLDTGELFF.

Comment on this clone: A read error may produce the germline difference seen at one junction end. The rearrangement joins TRBV11-2 to TRBJ2-1; 10 positions match TRBD2. This CDR3 has 16 residues. CDR1 and CDR2 from the germline V gene are SGHAT and FQNNGV. CDR3 nucleotide sequence: TGTGCCAGCAGCTTTAACGGACTAGCGGAGTTGAATGAGCAGCTCTTC. This translates into CASSFNGLAELNEQLF.

This chain connects TRBV6-5 to TRBJ1-1; maybe TRBD1 (5 bases). Between the trimmed V and J ends, which lost 6 bases and 0 bases, there was a span of 14 bases. Germline V gives CDR1 MNHEY, CDR2 SVGAGI. The CDR3 sequence is 15 residues long. The CDR3 DNA sequence: TGTGCCAGCAGCCCTAGACAGCTTATGAACACTGAAGCTTTCTTT. Translation: CASSPRQLMNTEAFF.

The CDR3 sequence: CASSQTGSYGYTF. As DNA, the CDR3 is TGTGCCAGCTCACAGACAGGCTCCTATGGCTACACCTTC. The chain uses TRBV18 and TRBJ1-2, with D possibly TRBD1 on 6 matching bases. V lost 4 bases and J 4 bases, leaving 10 bases between the germline ends. The germline V gene has CDR1 KGHSH and CDR2 LQKENI. The length of the CDR3 is 13 residues. Drawing the rest from reference TRBV18 and TRBJ1-2, the complete variable domain is NAGVMQNPRHLVRRRGQEARLRCSPMKGHSHVYWYRQLPEEGLKFMVYLQKENIIDESGMPKERFSAEFPKEGPSILRIQQVVRGDSAAYFCASSQTGSYGYTFGSGTRLTVV.

On this clone itself: This CDR3 is also generated by other DNA sequences in the sample. This chain uses TRBV6-1 with TRBJ1-2; no firm D call. V shed 2 bases and J shed 5 bases, with 6 bases lying between them. From germline, CDR1 is MNHNS and CDR2 SASEGT. This CDR3 is built from 12 residues. The CDR3 sequence is CASSERGYGYTF. As DNA, the CDR3 is TGTGCCAGCAGTGAACGCGGTTATGGCTACACCTTC.

The chain recombines TRBV19 with TRBJ2-7; 9 nucleotides line up with TRBD1. V trimming: 2 bases; J trimming: 6 bases; junction bases outside the gene matches: 14. The CDR3 contains 17 residues. Germline V gene data show CDR1 as LNHDA and CDR2 as SQIVND (reference sequence). CDR3 residues: CASSIQHSGQGWSEQYF. CDR3 in DNA: TGTGCCAGTAGTATACAGCATTCGGGACAGGGTTGGAGCGAGCAGTACTTC.